The clone carrying this T cell receptor (beta chain) was observed a few times. The antigen is unknown. Samples came from axillary lymph nodes draining the breast cancer. TCRdb re-analysed the multiplex PCR reads in MiXCR, keeping a single row per CDR3 protein. The sample includes approximately 170,000 distinct CDR3 sequences, approximately 30% of them seen just once. The CDR3 length is 14 residues. Germline CDR1 is MDHEN and CDR2 is SYDVKM. The ends lost 6 bases at V and 3 bases at J; junction bases unmatched: 4. These data come from a study of breast tumors, draining lymph nodes, adjacent tissues. General study points: Tumor repertoires ranked between lymph nodes and nontumor tissue in diversity, with V and J gene preferences. The lymph node origin of tumor T cells was framed as consistent with a hypothesis, not demonstrated. Luminal-like breast cancer showed significantly higher tumor–nontumor repertoire similarity than basal-like.

The sequenced sample consisted of axillary lymph node tissue. The clonotype originates from a female donor with breast cancer. Some clones in this sample may be carry-over from other donors' samples. The V call is TRBV28, the J call TRBJ2-5, with TRBD2 identical over 10 bases. The CDR3 sequence is CASSPSGSKETQYF. CDR3 bases: TGTGCCAGCAGCCCTAGCGGGAGTAAAGAGACCCAGTACTTC. Using reference TRBV28 and TRBJ2-5 for the parts outside the CDR3, the full variable domain is DVKVTQSSRYLVKRTGEKVFLECVQDMDHENMFWYRQDPGLGLRLIYFSYDVKMKEKGDIPEGYSVSREKKERFSLILESASTNQTSMYLCASSPSGSKETQYFGPGTRLLVL.